This TCR beta chain was found in a study of blood T cell repertoires in COVID-19. Turning to this clone: Other nucleotide sequences in the sample specify the same CDR3.

CDR1 and CDR2 from the germline V gene are SGHRS and YFSETQ. The ends were cut back, 4 bases at V and 1 base at J, with 11 bases in the middle. The length of the CDR3 is 14 residues. Sequenced by immunoSEQ multiplex PCR; TCRdb stores in-frame clones only, minus some. The sample has about 160,000 clones, approximately 80% seen once. V and J are TRBV5-1 and TRBJ2-5; the D gene is possibly TRBD1 (5 bases). This sequence originates from a woman in her sixties or seventies who had recovered from COVID-19. Sequencing was carried out using PBMCs or T cells enriched from blood (not recorded which). The CDR3 protein is CASSPDSTQETQYF. The CDR3 DNA reads as TGCGCCAGCAGCCCCGACAGTACCCAAGAGACCCAGTACTTC. The variable domain in full, with the rest retrieved from reference TRBV5-1 and TRBJ2-5, is KAGVTQTPRYLIKTRGQQVTLSCSPISGHRSVSWYQQTPGQGLQFLFEYFSETQRNKGNFPGRFSGRQFSNSRSEMNVSTLELGDSALYLCASSPDSTQETQYFGPGTRLLVL.